The next 31 T cell receptor beta chains were all read from a single sample in a study of identical twins. TCRdb ran MiXCR on the 5' RACE reads and lists one entry per CDR3 protein. The table records around 450,000 distinct CDR3 sequences, 12% to 15% of them present only once. A further study also used this sample, focusing on yellow fever vaccine responses in identical twins.

The sample consisted of CD4+ T cells sorted from blood. Receptors originate from a woman between 18 and 30 years old in good health.

This clonotype has a handful of counts. The CDR3 region is CASSPYTEKLFF. The CDR3 nucleotides are TGTGCCAGCAGCCCTTATACAGAAAAACTGTTTTTT. V gene TRBV2 combines with J gene TRBJ1-4; no firm D call. The CDR3 loop spans 12 amino acids. Trimming took 6 bases from V and 8 from J, leaving 10 bases between them. Germline V gene data show CDR1 as SNHLY and CDR2 as FYNNEI.

The chain links TRBV7-8 to TRBJ2-7; perhaps TRBD1 as D (7 bases). V was cut by 5 bases and J by 2 bases, with 16 bases left in between. Germline CDR1 reads SGHVS; CDR2 reads FQNEAQ. The CDR3 has 15 amino acids. CDR3 coding DNA: TGTGCCAGCAGCCGGCGACAGGGAGGCCCCTACGAGCAGTACTTC. This sequence encodes CASSRRQGGPYEQYF.

The chain uses TRBV10-3 and TRBJ2-1, with 12 bases that match TRBD1. Germline V gene lookup returns CDR1 ENHRY and CDR2 SYGVKD. J gave up 7 bases and V 6 bases, and 7 bases lay outside the gene matches. The CDR3 spans 15 residues. As DNA, the CDR3 is TGTGCCATCAGGACGGGACAGGGGGCTCAAAATGAGCAGTTCTTC. The encoded protein is CAIRTGQGAQNEQFF.

V gene TRBV7-9 combines with J gene TRBJ2-2; 10 bases line up with TRBD1. Germline V gene lookup returns CDR1 SEHNR and CDR2 FQNEAQ (reference sequence). CDR3 length: 16 amino acids. V was pared by 5 bases and J by 4 bases, with 7 bases of the junction left unmatched. The CDR3 loop is CASSQPGTGVTGELFF. In DNA form, the CDR3 reads TGTGCCAGCAGCCAACCCGGGACAGGGGTCACCGGGGAGCTGTTTTTT.

This chain connects TRBV10-1 to TRBJ2-7, with D unclear. CDR3 size: 14 residues. The V gene lost 3 bases and the J gene lost 0 bases, with 9 bases spanning the gap. Germline values: CDR1 WNHNN, CDR2 SYGVQD (reference sequence). The CDR3 nucleotides are TGCGCCAGCAGTGACCGGACGAGCTCCTACGAGCAGTACTTC. It codes for CASSDRTSSYEQYF.

This clonotype has a handful of counts. The chain carries TRBV12-3 or TRBV12-4 and TRBJ2-7; 7 bases line up with TRBD1. CDR3 length equals 15 residues. V lost 6 bases to trimming and J lost 2 bases; unmatched junction nucleotides: 10. The CDR3, as DNA: TGTGCCAGCAGCCAATTACAGGGGCCCGCCTACGAGCAGTACTTC. It yields the protein CASSQLQGPAYEQYF.

The chain is built from TRBV20-1 and TRBJ2-2, with 7 bases matching TRBD1. The CDR3 is 16 amino acids. Germline CDR1 and CDR2: DFQATT and SNEGSKA (reference sequence). With V trimmed by 3 bases and J by 2 bases, 9 bases remained unmatched. The CDR3 DNA is TGCAGTGCTAGGAGACAGGGCGAAGAAAACACCGGGGAGCTGTTTTTT. Translation: CSARRQGEENTGELFF.

The chain has TRBV12-3 or TRBV12-4 and TRBJ2-3, with D perhaps TRBD1 (7 bases). V was cut by 6 bases and J by 4 bases, with 17 bases left in between. The CDR3 is 15 amino acids. Written as DNA, the CDR3 is TGTGCCAGCAGCAAACAGGGGACTGGAGCAGATACGCAGTATTTT. Translation gives CASSKQGTGADTQYF.

The V gene is TRBV28, the J gene TRBJ2-2; no firm D call. The V and J ends lost 5 bases and 4 bases respectively, with 14 bases between them. Germline V gives CDR1 MDHEN, CDR2 SYDVKM. CDR3 length: 15 residues. The CDR3 sequence: CASSLLDVATGELFF. Written as DNA, the CDR3 is TGTGCCAGCAGTCTACTGGATGTGGCCACCGGGGAGCTGTTTTTT.

The V call is TRBV12-3 or TRBV12-4, the J call TRBJ1-2; TRBD1 aligns across 8 bases. The CDR3 sequence is 14 residues long. Trimming took 5 bases from V and 7 from J; bases not matched to a gene: 9. CDR3 sequence (DNA): TGTGCCAGCAGTCCCCGGGACAGGAGGAGTGGCTACACCTTC. This gives the protein CASSPRDRRSGYTF.

The chain joins TRBV27 to TRBJ2-7; TRBD2 matches 10 bases. The trim removed 4 bases at V and 6 bases at J, leaving 6 bases unmatched. From germline, CDR1 is MNHEY and CDR2 SMNVEV (reference sequence). The CDR3 has 14 residues. This CDR3 reads CASSYLAGASEQYF. CDR3 coding DNA: TGTGCCAGCAGTTATCTAGCGGGAGCTAGCGAGCAGTACTTC.

This clonotype came up a few times. The V gene is TRBV12-3 or TRBV12-4, the J gene TRBJ2-7; a weak D match, TRBD2 (7 bases). The V end lost 6 bases, the J end lost 7 bases, and 22 bases lay between the germline ends. The CDR3 is 15 residues long. CDR3 nucleotides: TGTGCCAGCAGGCTAGGGGGAGGGACTATGGGGGAGCAGTACTTC. As protein: CASRLGGGTMGEQYF.

This clonotype was picked up a small number of times. J is TRBJ2-7 and V is TRBV5-1, with D hard to call. V dropped 4 bases and J dropped 2 bases, with 10 bases sitting between them. This CDR3 spans 13 amino acids. CDR1 is SGHRS, CDR2 YFSETQ, per germline. CDR3 in amino acids: CASSGRPTYEQYF. As DNA, the CDR3 is TGCGCCAGCAGCGGCAGGCCCACCTACGAGCAGTACTTC.

In this sample, this clonotype turned up a few times. The chain uses TRBV18 and TRBJ1-2; the match to TRBD1 covers 7 bases. Germline CDR1 reads KGHSH; CDR2 reads LQKENI. Trimming at V came to 1 base and at J to 3 bases, leaving 5 bases not matched to a gene. This CDR3 has 15 amino acids. In nucleotides, the CDR3 is TGTGCCAGCTCACCACTGACAGGGAACGACTATGGCTACACCTTC. Residues: CASSPLTGNDYGYTF.

The gene calls are TRBV2 and TRBJ2-3, with 7 bases lining up with TRBD1. Trimming at V came to 1 base and at J to 5 bases, leaving 3 bases not matched to a gene. CDR1 SNHLY and CDR2 FYNNEI come from the germline V gene. The CDR3 is made up of 14 amino acids. The CDR3 coding sequence is TGTGCCAGCAGTGAAGAGGGGGCGGGAGATACGCAGTATTTT. As protein: CASSEEGAGDTQYF. The whole variable domain, filled in from reference TRBV2 and TRBJ2-3, reads EPEVTQTPSHQVTQMGQEVILRCVPISNHLYFYWYRQILGQKVEFLVSFYNNEISEKSEIFDDQFSVERPDGSNFTLKIRSTKLEDSAMYFCASSEEGAGDTQYFGPGTRLTVL.

The V gene is TRBV7-2, the J gene TRBJ2-3, with TRBD2 as a possible D gene (5 bases). This CDR3 has 16 residues. Looked up from germline, CDR1 is SGHTA and CDR2 is FQGNSA. The V end was cut by 2 bases, the J end by 4 bases, with 16 bases between. In DNA form, the CDR3 reads TGTGCCAGCAGCTTACTCCGAGCGGCCCCCGCAGATACGCAGTATTTT. Translating gives CASSLLRAAPADTQYF.

This chain connects TRBV9 to TRBJ2-4; 8 bases agree with TRBD2. After removal of 0 bases from V and 0 bases from J, the junction contained 11 bases not matched to a gene. This CDR3 spans 19 amino acids. The germline V gene has CDR1 SGDLS and CDR2 YYNGEE. The CDR3 nucleotides are TGTGCCAGCAGCGTAGATAGCGGGGCCGGTGCGGGAGCCAAAAACATTCAGTACTTC. Protein sequence: CASSVDSGAGAGAKNIQYF. The variable domain in full, with the rest retrieved from reference TRBV9 and TRBJ2-4, is DSGVTQTPKHLITATGQRVTLRCSPRSGDLSVYWYQQSLDQGLQFLIQYYNGEERAKGNILERFSAQQFPDLHSELNLSSLELGDSALYFCASSVDSGAGAGAKNIQYFGAGTRLSVL.

V gene TRBV7-9 combines with J gene TRBJ2-5; 8 positions agree with TRBD1. The CDR3 runs 15 residues. Germline CDR1 SEHNR, CDR2 FQNEAQ (reference sequence). V gave up 4 bases and J gave up 0 bases; unmatched junction bases: 4. CDR3 region: CASSSGQAYQETQYF. Written as DNA, the CDR3 is TGTGCCAGCAGCTCGGGACAGGCTTACCAAGAGACCCAGTACTTC.

Of note for this clonotype: A much bigger clone sits one base away, suggesting this may be a read error. The rearrangement uses TRBV29-1 and TRBJ2-2, with 13 bases fitting TRBD2. Per germline, CDR1 SQVTM and CDR2 ANQGSEA. Trimming cost V 5 bases and J 9 bases; bases outside gene matches: 6. The CDR3 contains 14 residues. This chain's CDR3 is CSVKTSGGSWELFF. In DNA form, the CDR3 reads TGCAGCGTTAAGACTAGCGGGGGGTCCTGGGAGCTGTTTTTT.

A few counts support this clonotype. DNA for the CDR3: TGTGCCAGCAGCTTAGACCCGACATCCCAAGAGACCCAGTACTTC. Its translation is CASSLDPTSQETQYF. The rearrangement links TRBV11-2 to TRBJ2-5; D gene ambiguous. The CDR3 spans 15 residues. The V end was cut by 0 bases, the J end by 1 base, with 9 bases between. The germline V gene encodes CDR1 SGHAT and CDR2 FQNNGV.

The rearrangement links TRBV25-1 to TRBJ2-1; D is undetermined. Trimming shortened V by 3 bases and J by 4 bases, and 10 bases separated the two germline ends. The germline gives CDR1 MGHDK, CDR2 SYGVNS. CDR3 length equals 14 residues. The CDR3 DNA reads as TGTGCCAGCAGTGATGCCAGATTTTACAATGAGCAGTTCTTC. It translates to CASSDARFYNEQFF.

This clonotype was seen repeatedly, ten times or more. The chain carries TRBV6-1 and TRBJ2-3; D perhaps matches TRBD1 (5 bases). The V gene lost 7 bases and the J gene lost 3 bases, with 14 bases spanning the gap. The CDR3 totals 14 residues. Per germline, CDR1 MNHNS and CDR2 SASEGT. CDR3: CASTRVGPTDTQYF. CDR3 DNA sequence: TGTGCCAGCACCAGGGTCGGGCCTACAGATACGCAGTATTTT.

The chain carries TRBV5-1 and TRBJ2-7; 15 bases are shared with TRBD2. With V trimmed by 5 bases and J by 4 bases, 4 bases remained unmatched. Germline values: CDR1 SGHRS, CDR2 YFSETQ. The CDR3 is 15 amino acids. CDR3 protein: CASRRTSGGEYEQYF. Written as DNA, the CDR3 is TGCGCCAGCAGAAGGACTAGCGGGGGGGAGTACGAGCAGTACTTC.

This clonotype was found a few times. The chain couples TRBV15 to TRBJ2-3; 12 bases align to TRBD2. Germline CDR1 and CDR2: LNHNV and YYDKDF (reference sequence). V lost 5 bases to trimming and J lost 8 bases; unmatched junction nucleotides: 17. The CDR3 covers 18 residues. The CDR3 is CATSAQLRLAGVSGTQYF. The CDR3 DNA is TGTGCCACCAGCGCTCAGTTAAGACTAGCGGGGGTTAGTGGTACGCAGTATTTT. The whole variable domain, filled in from reference TRBV15 and TRBJ2-3, reads DAMVIQNPRYQVTQFGKPVTLSCSQTLNHNVMYWYQQKSSQAPKLLFHYYDKDFNNEADTPDNFQSRRPNTSFCFLDIRSPGLGDTAMYLCATSAQLRLAGVSGTQYFGPGTRLTVL.

This clonotype was detected a few times. The chain combines TRBV2 with TRBJ1-2, with a possible D match to TRBD1 (6 bases). Germline values: CDR1 SNHLY, CDR2 FYNNEI. V lost 6 bases and J 3 bases, leaving 11 bases between the germline ends. There are 13 residues in the CDR3. Written as DNA, the CDR3 is TGTGCCAGCAGAGCAGGGGAGGACTATGGCTACACCTTC. The encoded protein is CASRAGEDYGYTF.

Only a few counts were recorded for this clonotype. The gene calls are TRBV7-2 and TRBJ2-2, with a tentative D call TRBD2 (6 bases). Germline lookup yields CDR1 SGHTA and CDR2 FQGNSA. The CDR3 length is 18 residues. The V gene lost 3 bases and the J gene lost 1 base, with 18 bases spanning the gap. CDR3 DNA: TGTGCCAGCAGCTTCTCGGCGTCGGGACTTGAGAACACCGGGGAGCTGTTTTTT. Translating gives CASSFSASGLENTGELFF.

About this clonotype: The junction departs from germline at one end; a sequencing error may be responsible. The V and J genes are TRBV25-1 and TRBJ2-7; maybe TRBD1 (6 bases). There are 15 residues in the CDR3. The germline V gene has CDR1 MGHDK and CDR2 SYGVNS. The CDR3 protein is CDSSESARGSYEQYF. The CDR3 DNA reads as TGTGACAGCAGTGAATCGGCCAGGGGATCCTACGAGCAGTACTTC.

Points on this clonotype: A read error may explain this, as a much larger clone is one base away. The chain joins TRBV12-3 or TRBV12-4 to TRBJ2-2; 7 bases are a match to TRBD2. This CDR3 is 17 amino acids long. The CDR3 here is CASSPSGGRATTGVLFF. The CDR3 DNA follows: TGTGCCAGCAGCCCTAGTGGGGGGAGGGCAACCACCGGGGTGCTGTTTTTT.

This clonotype has only a few counts. This chain connects TRBV12-3 or TRBV12-4 to TRBJ2-1; the D gene is possibly TRBD2 (5 bases). Trimming took 5 bases from V and 3 from J, leaving 8 bases between them. This CDR3 is built from 13 residues. CDR3 residues: CASSKGLYNEQFF. In DNA, the CDR3 is TGTGCCAGCAGTAAAGGACTCTACAATGAGCAGTTCTTC.

The sample holds a few counts of this clonotype. V usage is TRBV12-3 or TRBV12-4 and J usage is TRBJ2-2; 8 bases agree with TRBD1. J lost 11 bases, V lost 1 base, and 6 bases had no gene match. The CDR3 has 14 residues. The CDR3 is CASSLDRGSGELFF. In nucleotides, the CDR3 is TGTGCCAGCAGTTTAGACAGGGGGAGTGGAGAGCTGTTTTTT.

This clonotype appeared a few times. V usage is TRBV28 and J usage is TRBJ2-4, with D unclear. The germline V gene encodes CDR1 MDHEN and CDR2 SYDVKM. Trimming left V 1 base short and J 5 bases short, with 6 bases between. The CDR3 runs to 13 residues. CDR3 nucleotide sequence: TGTGCCAGCAGTTTATCATCAGAAAACATTCAGTACTTC. This encodes CASSLSSENIQYF.